Below, 15 T cell receptor beta chains from the same sample are listed, as sequenced in a study of neurological immune-mediated disorders. TCRdb re-derived calls from the 5' RACE reads in MiXCR, one entry per CDR3 protein. The sample shows roughly 50,000 distinct CDR3 sequences, approximately 12% of them seen only once. Specimen: PBMCs. The receptors come from a woman aged 55-70 years with HTLV-1-associated myelopathy (HAM/TSP).

This clonotype was recorded many times. The rearrangement uses TRBV20-1 and TRBJ2-3; D is perhaps TRBD2 (5 bases). V was clipped by 1 base and J by 4 bases, with 15 bases between them. The CDR3 loop spans 15 amino acids. The germline CDR1 and CDR2 sequences are DFQATT and SNEGSKA (reference sequence). CDR3: CSARVGSSGADTQYF. As DNA, the CDR3 is TGCAGTGCTAGAGTAGGTTCATCCGGGGCAGATACGCAGTATTTT.

There are a few counts of this clonotype. The V call is TRBV28, the J call TRBJ2-2; no firm D call. Trimming cost V 10 bases and J 7 bases, with 16 bases left between them. Per germline, CDR1 MDHEN and CDR2 SYDVKM. CDR3 length: 13 amino acids. The CDR3 region has the DNA TGTGCCAACACCCCTGGACGACACGGGGAGCTGTTTTTT. It yields the protein CANTPGRHGELFF.

This clonotype was recorded at least ten times. This chain links TRBV5-1 with TRBJ2-7; D is unclear. From germline, CDR1 is SGHRS and CDR2 YFSETQ. The CDR3 covers 14 residues. V was shortened by 4 bases and J by 0 bases, with 11 bases between the two germline ends. CDR3 DNA sequence: TGCGCCAGCAGCCCCCGCCTTAGCTCCTACGAGCAGTACTTC. Its translation: CASSPRLSSYEQYF.

This clonotype was detected ten times or more. The rearrangement joins TRBV11-2 to TRBJ2-7, with 7 nucleotides matching TRBD2. CDR1 and CDR2 from the germline V gene are SGHAT and FQNNGV. The CDR3 has 15 amino acids. V was clipped by 5 bases and J by 0 bases; unmatched bases: 7. The CDR3 sequence: CASSSNLAVSYEQYF. The CDR3 DNA reads TGTGCCAGCAGCAGTAACCTAGCGGTCTCCTACGAGCAGTACTTC. The full variable domain, its missing parts supplied by reference TRBV11-2 and TRBJ2-7, is EAGVAQSPRYKIIEKRQSVAFWCNPISGHATLYWYQQILGQGPKLLIQFQNNGVVDDSQLPKDRFSAERLKGVDSTLKIQPAKLEDSAVYLCASSSNLAVSYEQYFGPGTRLTVT.

This clonotype was seen repeatedly, ten times or more. The chain joins TRBV12-3 or TRBV12-4 to TRBJ1-2, with 10 nucleotides matching TRBD1. This CDR3 has 14 amino acids. The trim removed 2 bases at V and 4 bases at J, leaving 1 base unmatched. The CDR3 DNA is TGTGCCAGCAGTTTACGGACAGGGGGCTATGGCTACACCTTC. As protein: CASSLRTGGYGYTF.

This clonotype was observed at least ten times. The V and J genes are TRBV7-3 and TRBJ2-3; a possible D gene is TRBD1 (6 bases). This CDR3 region has 14 residues. V was shortened by 5 bases and J by 6 bases, with 15 bases between the two germline ends. Germline loops: CDR1 SGHTA, CDR2 FQGTGA. The CDR3 DNA is TGTGCCAGCAGCCCAGACAGGATCGGGGATACGCAGTATTTT. Translating gives CASSPDRIGDTQYF.

This clonotype has a count of ten or more. V and J are TRBV4-1 and TRBJ1-5, with a tentative D call TRBD1 (5 bases). The V and J ends lost 1 base and 5 bases respectively, with 12 bases between them. The CDR3 runs to 15 residues. Germline-derived CDR1 and CDR2 are MGHRA and YSYEKL. CDR3: CASSQGGGTHQPQHF. The CDR3 DNA follows: TGCGCCAGCAGCCAAGGTGGAGGGACCCATCAGCCCCAGCATTTT.

Concerning this clonotype: A much larger clone is a single base away; this may be a read error. This chain uses TRBV20-1 with TRBJ2-7, with TRBD2 matching 10 bases. Per germline, CDR1 DFQATT and CDR2 SNEGSKA (reference sequence). J gave up 13 bases and V 5 bases, and 17 bases lay outside the gene matches. The CDR3 length is 14 residues. Here the CDR3 DNA reads TGCAGTGCTCCCGCTAGCGGGAGAGGAGAGCGGCATTACTTC. Protein: CSAPASGRGERHYF.

The V gene is TRBV20-1, the J gene TRBJ2-7, with D perhaps TRBD1 (6 bases). Germline CDR1 reads DFQATT; CDR2 reads SNEGSKA (reference sequence). The CDR3 is 15 amino acids. V lost 0 bases and J lost 3, with 15 bases in between. CDR3 in amino acids: CSARDFDRSSYEQYF. The CDR3 bases are TGCAGTGCTAGAGATTTTGACAGGTCTAGCTACGAGCAGTACTTC.

The V call is TRBV10-3, the J call TRBJ2-7, with TRBD2 matching 10 bases. The germline gives CDR1 ENHRY, CDR2 SYGVKD. Losses at the gene ends were 3 bases for V and 7 bases for J; bases not matched to a gene: 12. This CDR3 has 16 residues. In nucleotides, the CDR3 is TGTGCCATCAGTGACTCAGCGGGAGGGCCAGCAACGGAGCAGTACTTC. Its translation is CAISDSAGGPATEQYF.

In its sample, this clonotype was seen many times. The CDR3 here is CASSLDPVRPQHF. Here the CDR3 DNA reads TGTGCCAGCAGCTTAGATCCCGTGAGGCCCCAGCATTTT. The rearrangement uses TRBV11-2 and TRBJ1-5; no clear D. V was shortened by 0 bases and J by 9 bases, with 9 bases between the two germline ends. The germline V gene encodes CDR1 SGHAT and CDR2 FQNNGV. The CDR3 is 13 amino acids.

This clonotype was picked up many times. J is TRBJ2-5 and V is TRBV7-9; TRBD2 matches at 11 bases. The V gene end was trimmed by 5 bases and the J gene end by 5 bases; junction bases not matched to a gene: 7. CDR1 is SEHNR, CDR2 FQNEAQ, per germline (reference sequence). This CDR3 spans 15 amino acids. The CDR3 bases are TGTGCCAGCAGCCTGACTAGCGGGATTCGGGAGACCCAGTACTTC. Encoded protein: CASSLTSGIRETQYF.

This clonotype appeared many times. This chain uses TRBV20-1 with TRBJ1-1; the match to TRBD1 covers 10 bases. The V segment lost 3 bases and the J segment 0 bases; nucleotides outside the gene matches: 10. Per the germline V gene, CDR1 is DFQATT and CDR2 is SNEGSKA (reference sequence). There are 17 residues in the CDR3. CDR3 DNA sequence: TGCAGTGCTAGTCCCCGGGACAGGGGTTCCCTGAACACTGAAGCTTTCTTT. This codes for CSASPRDRGSLNTEAFF.

This clonotype was observed at least ten times. The J gene is TRBJ2-1, the V gene TRBV12-3 or TRBV12-4; weak D call: TRBD2 (6 bases). The CDR3 is made up of 11 amino acids. V dropped 7 bases and J dropped 10 bases, with 11 bases sitting between them. The CDR3 nucleotides are TGTGCCAGCACCGTAGGGAGGGAGCAGTTCTTC. Translating gives CASTVGREQFF.

This clonotype was seen repeatedly, ten times or more. The chain couples TRBV20-1 to TRBJ2-3; 9 nucleotides align to TRBD2. Trimming removed 4 bases from V and 3 bases from J; junction bases left unmatched: 11. CDR1 is DFQATT and CDR2 is SNEGSKA in the germline V gene (reference sequence). CDR3 size: 16 residues. CDR3 protein: CSATPLVAGETDTQYF. The CDR3 bases are TGCAGTGCTACCCCCCTCGTAGCGGGAGAAACAGATACGCAGTATTTT.